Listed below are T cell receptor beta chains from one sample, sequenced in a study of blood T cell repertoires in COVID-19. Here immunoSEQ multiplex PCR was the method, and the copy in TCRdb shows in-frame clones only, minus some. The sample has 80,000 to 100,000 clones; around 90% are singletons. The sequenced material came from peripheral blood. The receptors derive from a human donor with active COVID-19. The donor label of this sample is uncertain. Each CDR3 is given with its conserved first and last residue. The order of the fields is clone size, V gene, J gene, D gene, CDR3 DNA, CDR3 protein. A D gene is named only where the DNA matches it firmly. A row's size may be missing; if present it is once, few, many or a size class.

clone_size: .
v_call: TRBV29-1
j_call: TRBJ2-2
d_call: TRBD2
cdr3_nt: TGCAGGGGACGGGGACTAGCGGGGGGCCCATCCGGGGAGCTGTTTTTT
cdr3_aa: CRGRGLAGGPSGELFF

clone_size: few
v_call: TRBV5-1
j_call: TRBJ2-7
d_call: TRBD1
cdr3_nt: TGCGCCAGCAGTTTAGGACAGGGCGACGAGCAGTACTTC
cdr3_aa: CASSLGQGDEQYF

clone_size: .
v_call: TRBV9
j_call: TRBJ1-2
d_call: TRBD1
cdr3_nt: TGTGCCAGCAGCGTATCCGCGACAGGGGGAACTGGCTACACCTTC
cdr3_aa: CASSVSATGGTGYTF

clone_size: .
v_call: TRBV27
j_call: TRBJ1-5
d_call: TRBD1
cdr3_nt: TGTGCCAGCAGACCAGGACAGGGTAGTCAGCCCCAGCATTTT
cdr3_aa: CASRPGQGSQPQHF

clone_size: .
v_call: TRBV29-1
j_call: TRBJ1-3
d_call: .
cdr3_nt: TGCAGCGTTCTAGCTGTTGGAAACACCATATATTTT
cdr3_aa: CSVLAVGNTIYF

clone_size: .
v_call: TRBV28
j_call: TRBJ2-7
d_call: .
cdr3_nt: TGTGCTTCTGGGGGGAGCTCCTACGAGCAGTACTTC
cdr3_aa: CASGGSSYEQYF

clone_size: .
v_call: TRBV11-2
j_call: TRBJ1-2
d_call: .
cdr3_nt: TGTGCCAGCAGCTTAGGGACGGGGGATGGCTACACCTTC
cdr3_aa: CASSLGTGDGYTF

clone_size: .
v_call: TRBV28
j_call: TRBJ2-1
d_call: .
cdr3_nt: TGTGCCAGCAGAGCGGACAGCTACAATGAGCAGTTCTTC
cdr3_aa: CASRADSYNEQFF

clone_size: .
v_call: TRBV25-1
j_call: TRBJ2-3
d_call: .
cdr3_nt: TGTGCCAGCAGTCCCCATGCCCGGGGTGAAGGCACAGATACGCAGTATTTT
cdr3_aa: CASSPHARGEGTDTQYF

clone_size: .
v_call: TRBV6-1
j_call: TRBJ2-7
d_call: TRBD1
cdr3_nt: TGTGCCAGCAGTGAAACGGGACAGGGGCGCTACGAGCAGTACTTC
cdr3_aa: CASSETGQGRYEQYF

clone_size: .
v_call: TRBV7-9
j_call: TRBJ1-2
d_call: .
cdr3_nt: TGTGCCAGCAGCTTAGCGTGGACAGTCCATGGCTACACCTTC
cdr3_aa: CASSLAWTVHGYTF

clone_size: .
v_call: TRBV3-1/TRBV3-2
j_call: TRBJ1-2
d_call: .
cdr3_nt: TGTGCCAGCAGCCAAAGGACACAGAACTATGGCTACACCTTC
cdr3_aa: CASSQRTQNYGYTF

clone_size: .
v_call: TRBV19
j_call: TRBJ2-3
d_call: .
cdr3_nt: TGTGCCAGTAGTATAGCGGGTACAGATACGCAGTATTTT
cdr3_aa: CASSIAGTDTQYF

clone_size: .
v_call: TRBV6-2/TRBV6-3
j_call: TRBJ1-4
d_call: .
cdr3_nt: TGTGCCAGCAGTAGGGGTTTAGGGGAAAAACTGTTTTTT
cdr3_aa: CASSRGLGEKLFF

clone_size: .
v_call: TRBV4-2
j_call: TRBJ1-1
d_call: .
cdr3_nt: TGTGCCAGCACGGGGAGCACTCCCTGGGGGAACACTGAAGCTTTCTTT
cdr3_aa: CASTGSTPWGNTEAFF

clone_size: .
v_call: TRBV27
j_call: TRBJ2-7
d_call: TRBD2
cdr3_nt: TGTGCCAGCAGGCTGACTAGCGGGGGAAGCTACGAGCAGTACTTC
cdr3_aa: CASRLTSGGSYEQYF

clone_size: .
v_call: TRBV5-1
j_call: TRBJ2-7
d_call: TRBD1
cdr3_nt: TGCGCCAGCGGGGGGCTGGACAGGGGCTACGAGCAGTACTTC
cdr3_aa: CASGGLDRGYEQYF

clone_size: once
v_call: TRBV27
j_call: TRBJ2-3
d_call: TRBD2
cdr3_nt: TGTGCCAGCAGTTTAAGTTTCGGCCGACTAGCGGGGGGACCAGATACGCAGTATTTT
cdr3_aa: CASSLSFGRLAGGPDTQYF

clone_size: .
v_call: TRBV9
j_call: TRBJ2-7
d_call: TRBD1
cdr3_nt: TGTGCCAGCAGCGTAGAGGGACAGGGGTTCAACGAGCAGTACTTC
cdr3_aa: CASSVEGQGFNEQYF

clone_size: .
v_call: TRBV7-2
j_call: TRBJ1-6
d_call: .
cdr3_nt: TGTGCCAGCAGCTCAGGACAGATTAATTCACCCCTCCACTTT
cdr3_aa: CASSSGQINSPLHF

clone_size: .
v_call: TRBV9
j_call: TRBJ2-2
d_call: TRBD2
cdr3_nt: TGTGCCAGCAGCCCCCAGCCTAGCGGGGACACCGGGGAGCTGTTTTTT
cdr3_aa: CASSPQPSGDTGELFF